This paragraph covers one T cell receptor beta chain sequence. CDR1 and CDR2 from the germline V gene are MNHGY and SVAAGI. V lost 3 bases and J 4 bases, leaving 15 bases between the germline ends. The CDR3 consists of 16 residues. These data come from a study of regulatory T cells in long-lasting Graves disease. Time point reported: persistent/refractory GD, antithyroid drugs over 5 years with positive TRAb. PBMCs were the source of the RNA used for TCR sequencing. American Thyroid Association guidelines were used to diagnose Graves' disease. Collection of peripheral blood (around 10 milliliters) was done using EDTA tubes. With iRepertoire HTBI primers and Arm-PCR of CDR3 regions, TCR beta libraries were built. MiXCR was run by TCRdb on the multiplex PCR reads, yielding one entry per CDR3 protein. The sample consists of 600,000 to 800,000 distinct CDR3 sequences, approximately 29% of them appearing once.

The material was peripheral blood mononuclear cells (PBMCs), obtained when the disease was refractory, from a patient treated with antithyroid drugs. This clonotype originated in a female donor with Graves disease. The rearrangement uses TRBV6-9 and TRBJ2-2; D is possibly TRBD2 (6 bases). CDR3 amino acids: CASSYSNRGGTGELFF. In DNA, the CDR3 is TGTGCCAGCAGTTACTCGAATCGGGGAGGCACCGGGGAGCTGTTTTTT.